This entry describes one T cell receptor beta chain. The sample is drawn from a study of blood T cell repertoires in COVID-19. In the study overall: The analysed material was cDNA or gDNA that came from T cells, B-cell-depleted T cells, or PBMCs.

Only in-frame clones appear in the TCRdb table, and some are missing; sequencing was by immunoSEQ multiplex PCR. Here the sample spans about 120,000 clones, more than 85% being singletons. CDR1 and CDR2 from the germline V gene are SGHNT and YYREEE (reference sequence). J was trimmed by 6 bases and V by 0 bases; bases with no gene match: 9. The CDR3 runs 17 residues. The sequenced sample was peripheral blood. This TCR came from a human donor with acute or convalescent COVID-19. The donor label of this sample is uncertain. The J gene is TRBJ2-2, the V gene TRBV5-4, with TRBD2 identical over 9 bases. CDR3 protein: CASSLDRRGGRPGELFF. The DNA for the CDR3 is TGTGCCAGCAGCTTGGACAGGCGGGGGGGTAGGCCCGGGGAGCTGTTTTTT.